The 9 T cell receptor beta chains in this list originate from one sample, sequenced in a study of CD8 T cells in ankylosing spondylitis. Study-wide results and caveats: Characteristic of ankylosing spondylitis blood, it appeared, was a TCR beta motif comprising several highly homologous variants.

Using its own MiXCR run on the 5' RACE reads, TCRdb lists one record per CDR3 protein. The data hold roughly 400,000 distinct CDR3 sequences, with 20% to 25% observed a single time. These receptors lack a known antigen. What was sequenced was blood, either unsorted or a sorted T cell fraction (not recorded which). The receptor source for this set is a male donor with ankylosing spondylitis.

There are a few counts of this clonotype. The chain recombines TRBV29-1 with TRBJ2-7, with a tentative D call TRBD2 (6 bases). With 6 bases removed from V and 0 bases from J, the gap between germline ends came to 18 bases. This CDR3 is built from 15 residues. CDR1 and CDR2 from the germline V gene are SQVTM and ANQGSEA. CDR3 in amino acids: CSVAPGTQASYEQYF. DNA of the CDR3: TGCAGCGTGGCCCCCGGGACTCAAGCCTCCTACGAGCAGTACTTC.

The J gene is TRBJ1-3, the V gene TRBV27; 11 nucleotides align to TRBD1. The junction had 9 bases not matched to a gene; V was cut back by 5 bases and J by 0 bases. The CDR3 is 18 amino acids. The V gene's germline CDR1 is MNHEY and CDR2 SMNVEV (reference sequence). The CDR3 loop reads CASSPRTGGLDSGNTIYF. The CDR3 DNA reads TGTGCCAGCAGTCCACGGACAGGGGGCCTCGACTCTGGAAACACCATATATTTT.

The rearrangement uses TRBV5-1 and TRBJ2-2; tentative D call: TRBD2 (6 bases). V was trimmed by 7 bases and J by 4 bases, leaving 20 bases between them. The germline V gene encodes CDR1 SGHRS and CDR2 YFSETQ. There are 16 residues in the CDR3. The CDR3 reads CASYILTAGGTGELFF. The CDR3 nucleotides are TGCGCCAGCTACATCCTAACGGCCGGGGGCACCGGGGAGCTGTTTTTT.

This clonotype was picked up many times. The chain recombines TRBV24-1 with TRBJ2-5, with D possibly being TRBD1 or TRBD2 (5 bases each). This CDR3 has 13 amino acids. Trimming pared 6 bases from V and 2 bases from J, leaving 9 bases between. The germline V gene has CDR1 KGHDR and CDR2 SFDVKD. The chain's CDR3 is CATSPGPQETQYF. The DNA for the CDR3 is TGTGCCACCAGTCCGGGACCTCAAGAGACCCAGTACTTC.

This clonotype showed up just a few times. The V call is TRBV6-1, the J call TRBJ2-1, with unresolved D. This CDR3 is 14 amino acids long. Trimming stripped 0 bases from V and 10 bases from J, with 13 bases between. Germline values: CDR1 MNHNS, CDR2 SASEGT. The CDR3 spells CASSEAGGYLEQFF. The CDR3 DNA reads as TGTGCCAGCAGTGAAGCTGGCGGCTATTTGGAGCAGTTCTTC.

As DNA, the CDR3 is TGTGCCAGTTATCAGCCCCAGCATTTT. Protein sequence: CASYQPQHF. The chain combines TRBV19 with TRBJ1-5, with no clear D. Between the trimmed V and J ends, which lost 8 bases and 5 bases, there was a span of 1 base. This CDR3 has 9 residues. Germline V gene sequence: CDR1 LNHDA, CDR2 SQIVND (reference sequence).

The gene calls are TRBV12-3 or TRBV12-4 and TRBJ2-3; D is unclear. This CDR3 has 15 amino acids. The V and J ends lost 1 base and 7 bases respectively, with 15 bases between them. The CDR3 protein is CASSLGRLVSNTQYF. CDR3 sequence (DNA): TGTGCCAGCAGTTTAGGCCGGCTAGTCTCCAATACGCAGTATTTT.

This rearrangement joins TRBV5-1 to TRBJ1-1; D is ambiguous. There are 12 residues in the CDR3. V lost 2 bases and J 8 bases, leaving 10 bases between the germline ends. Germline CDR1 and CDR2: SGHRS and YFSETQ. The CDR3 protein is CASSLRGEEAFF. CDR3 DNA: TGCGCCAGCAGCTTACGGGGTGAGGAAGCTTTCTTT.

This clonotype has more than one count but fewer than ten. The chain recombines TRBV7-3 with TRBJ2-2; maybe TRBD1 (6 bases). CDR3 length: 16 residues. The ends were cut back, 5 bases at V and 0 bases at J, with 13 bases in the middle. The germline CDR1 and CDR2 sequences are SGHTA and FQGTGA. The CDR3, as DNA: TGTGCCAGCAGCCTCAACAGGGTCGCGAACACCGGGGAGCTGTTTTTT. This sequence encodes CASSLNRVANTGELFF.